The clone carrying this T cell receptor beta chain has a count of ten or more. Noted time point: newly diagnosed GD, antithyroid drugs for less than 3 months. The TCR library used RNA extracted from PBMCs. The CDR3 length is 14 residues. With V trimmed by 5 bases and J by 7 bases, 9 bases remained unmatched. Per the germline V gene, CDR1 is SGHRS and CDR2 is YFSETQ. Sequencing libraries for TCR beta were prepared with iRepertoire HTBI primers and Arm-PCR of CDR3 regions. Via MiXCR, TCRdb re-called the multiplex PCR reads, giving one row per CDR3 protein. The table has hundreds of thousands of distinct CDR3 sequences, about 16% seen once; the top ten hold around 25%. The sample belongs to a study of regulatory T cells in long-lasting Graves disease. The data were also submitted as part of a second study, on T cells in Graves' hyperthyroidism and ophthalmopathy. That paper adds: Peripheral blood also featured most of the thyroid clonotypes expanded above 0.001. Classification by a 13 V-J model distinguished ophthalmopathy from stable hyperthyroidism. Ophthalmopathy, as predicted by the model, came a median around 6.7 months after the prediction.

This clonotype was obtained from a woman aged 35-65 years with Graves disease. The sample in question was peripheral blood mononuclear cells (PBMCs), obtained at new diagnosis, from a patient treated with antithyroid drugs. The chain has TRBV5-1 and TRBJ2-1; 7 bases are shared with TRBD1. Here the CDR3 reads CASSFGQAVNEQFF. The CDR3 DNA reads TGCGCCAGCAGTTTTGGACAGGCAGTAAATGAGCAGTTCTTC.